These 10 T cell receptor beta chains were sequenced from one sample in a study of post-analysis software for immune sequencing data. Tagging with unique molecular identifiers was a feature of the TCR beta cDNA libraries. In TCRdb, the PCR reads were re-called with MiXCR into one record per CDR3 protein. The table lists some 160,000 distinct CDR3 sequences, 30% to 45% of them singletons. The source material was blood, sampled after autologous hematopoietic stem cell transplantation. The receptor set was obtained from a girl aged 5-17 years with multiple sclerosis.

This clonotype has more than one count but fewer than ten. V gene TRBV4-1 combines with J gene TRBJ2-1; the D is unclear. V dropped 1 base and J dropped 3 bases, with 22 bases sitting between them. CDR3 length: 19 amino acids. CDR1 is MGHRA and CDR2 is YSYEKL in the germline V gene. The CDR3 here is CASSQGPPWAALFYNEQFF. CDR3 in DNA: TGCGCCAGCAGCCAAGGTCCCCCGTGGGCGGCCCTCTTCTACAATGAGCAGTTCTTC.

This clonotype was seen only a few times. This chain connects TRBV29-1 to TRBJ2-4, with D possibly called TRBD1 or TRBD2 (5 bases each). The end of the DNA fits TRBJ2-7 better, so the J call may be wrong. This CDR3 comprises 12 residues. From germline, CDR1 is SQVTM and CDR2 ANQGSEA. The CDR3 nucleotides read TGCAGCGTTGGGGGACGGAACTACGAGCAGTACTTC. Translated, it gives CSVGGRNYEQYF.

This chain uses TRBV12-3 or TRBV12-4 with TRBJ2-1; D perhaps matches TRBD2 (5 bases). The CDR3 is made up of 13 amino acids. V lost 3 bases to trimming and J lost 9 bases, with 12 bases between them. CDR3 bases: TGTGCCAGCAGTTTGGCGGTGGCGGGTGAGCAGTTCTTC. This sequence encodes CASSLAVAGEQFF.

This clonotype was observed many times. This sequence joins TRBV6-5 and TRBJ1-1; no clear D gene. V was shortened by 2 bases and J by 7 bases, with 5 bases between the two germline ends. CDR1 MNHEY and CDR2 SVGAGI come from the germline V gene. The CDR3 extends over 11 amino acids. In DNA form, the CDR3 reads TGTGCCAGCAGTTACACGGGTGAAGCTTTCTTT. This translates into CASSYTGEAFF.

This clonotype appeared a few times. The CDR3 reads CASSFSADNEQFF. The CDR3 bases are TGTGCCAGCAGCTTTAGCGCCGACAATGAGCAGTTCTTC. The chain joins TRBV11-2 to TRBJ2-1; D may be TRBD2 (5 bases). The germline V gene encodes CDR1 SGHAT and CDR2 FQNNGV. This CDR3 spans 13 amino acids. The V gene lost 3 bases and the J gene lost 5 bases, with 8 bases spanning the gap.

This clonotype was recorded at least ten times. V and J are TRBV24-1 and TRBJ2-1; tentatively, D is TRBD2 (6 bases). This CDR3 has 15 residues. Trimming removed 1 base from V and 0 bases from J, with 6 bases in between. Germline values: CDR1 KGHDR, CDR2 SFDVKD. As DNA, the CDR3 is TGTGCCACCAGTGATTTAGCGGGCTCCTACAATGAGCAGTTCTTC. Translating gives CATSDLAGSYNEQFF.

This clonotype has just a few counts. A much bigger clone sits one base away, suggesting this may be a read error. The chain links TRBV24-1 to TRBJ2-7; 10 bases are a match to TRBD2. J was trimmed by 7 bases and V by 3 bases; bases with no gene match: 11. The CDR3 has 16 residues. Germline CDR1 reads KGHDR; CDR2 reads SFDVKD. CDR3 protein: CATSDASGSTYNEQYF. As DNA, the CDR3 is TGTGCCACCAGTGATGCTAGCGGGAGTACCTACAATGAGCAGTACTTC.

The chain couples TRBV7-2 to TRBJ2-1, with D maybe TRBD2 (6 bases). V was shortened by 5 bases and J by 9 bases, with 17 bases between the two germline ends. The CDR3 extends over 14 amino acids. CDR1 and CDR2 (germline): SGHTA, FQGNSA. The CDR3 nucleotides are TGTGCCAGCAGCCTCCCGCGGAGGGCTGGTGAGCAGTTCTTC. Protein: CASSLPRRAGEQFF.

J is TRBJ2-3 and V is TRBV20-1; TRBD1 might be the D (5 bases). Germline CDR1 DFQATT, CDR2 SNEGSKA (reference sequence). The CDR3 is 15 residues long. Trimming took 6 bases from V and 0 from J, leaving 16 bases between them. The CDR3 is CSAQAGAASTDTQYF. The CDR3 DNA is TGCAGTGCGCAGGCTGGGGCGGCTAGCACAGATACGCAGTATTTT.

This clonotype appeared a single time. The rearrangement joins TRBV7-9 to TRBJ2-5; D ambiguous. Trimming shortened V by 1 base and J by 0 bases, and 9 bases separated the two germline ends. The CDR3 consists of 15 residues. Germline V gene lookup returns CDR1 SEHNR and CDR2 FQNEAQ (reference sequence). The CDR3 is CASSLVAAYQETQYF. The DNA of the CDR3 is TGTGCCAGCAGCTTAGTAGCAGCGTACCAAGAGACCCAGTACTTC. Drawing the rest from reference TRBV7-9 and TRBJ2-5, the complete variable domain is DTGVSQNPRHKITKRGQNVTFRCDPISEHNRLYWYRQTLGQGPEFLTYFQNEAQLEKSRLLSDRFSAERPKGSFSTLEIQRTEQGDSAMYLCASSLVAAYQETQYFGPGTRLLVL.